This T cell receptor beta chain was sequenced during a study of blood T cell repertoires in COVID-19. Background on the study: Spain, Italy and the United States supplied samples that represented acute and convalescent COVID-19.

In terms of age and location, participants ranged from roughly 18 to 95 years and lived in roughly 22 US areas. Cohort 3 recovered donors had two negative PCRs, clearance, or symptom resolution. Sequenced by immunoSEQ multiplex PCR; TCRdb stores in-frame clones only, minus some. The sample contains some 510,000 clones, around 89% of which appear only once. This TCR derives from a woman in her thirties or forties who had recovered from COVID-19. Material for sequencing was PBMCs or T cells enriched from blood (not recorded which).

The CDR3 nucleotides are TGTGCCAGCAGGTTTGAGGGAGGGCAGCCCCAGCATTTT. Protein product: CASRFEGGQPQHF. The rearrangement links TRBV2 to TRBJ1-5; D is ambiguous. The V gene's germline CDR1 is SNHLY and CDR2 FYNNEI. Trimming left V 6 bases short and J 7 bases short, with 13 bases between. The CDR3 has 13 amino acids.